This T cell receptor (beta chain) came from a study of early T cells in non-severe SARS-CoV-2 infection (dated by TCRdb to 2020 to 2022). A note on the overall study: Bulk RNA from unsorted whole blood was used for TCR sequencing, so alpha and beta chains could not be paired.

Receptor libraries were prepared by 5' RACE. Data came from a NextSeq 500. Unique molecular identifiers were attached to individual cDNA molecules in the TCR library protocol so that sequencing error and PCR bias could be corrected. Both TCR alpha and beta chains were sequenced, and tight co-correlation was observed between alpha and beta sequence abundances in each sample. Concerning the study's data processing: Decombinator V4 was used to perform V gene, J gene and CDR3 annotation of TCR sequences. Expanded TCRs were defined as changing significantly between any two time points under a Poisson model with p below 0.0001. TCR abundances were normalised to the total number of TCRs sequenced per sample and were expressed as counts per million. A search of VDJdb, accessed on 1 November 2021, was run for TCRs annotated to CMV, EBV and SARS-CoV-2, with TCRs annotated for multiple antigens excluded. The raw public reads went through TCRdb reprocessing: fastp at Q25, MiXCR clone calling, in-frame beta chains kept. Rows merge per CDR3 protein into single entries with the most common DNA and genes. TCRdb, rather than the study authors, made the V and J calls. The sample table contains some 70,000 distinct CDR3 sequences; only one count was recorded for less than 15% of them. The ten largest make up about 4.2% of the sample.

In this sample, this clonotype turned up a few times. Its antigen remains undetermined. No base-level quality is on record; no much larger clone is a single base apart. The study was a case-control design nested within a healthcare worker cohort in London, UK, with weekly nasopharyngeal swab PCR tests and blood sampling. Healthcare workers were recruited between 23 and 31 March 2020, during the week of the UK lockdown, and were followed weekly for up to roughly 16 weeks. Study-wide conclusions, independent of this receptor: VDJdb matching was skewed toward anti-spike CD8 responses and likely underestimated virus-specific expansions by missing private and CD4 specificities.

The clonotype was recovered from an adult who was a healthcare worker with PCR-confirmed SARS-CoV-2 infection or an uninfected control (not recorded which). The source material was whole blood.

The CDR3 sequence is CATSDPGRTYTDTQYF. The DNA is TGTGCCACCAGTGATCCCGGACGGACCTACACAGATACGCAGTATTTT. The chain joins TRBV24-1 to TRBJ2-3, with the D segment identity uncertain. V is pared back by 3 bases and J by 2 bases, with 14 bases lying between the germline termini. Including the terminal cysteine and phenylalanine, the CDR3 comprises 16 residues. Only the CDR3 DNA is retained, 48 bases long and in frame from the first base. CDR1 and CDR2 were assigned from the germline V gene as KGHDR and SFDVKD.